Listed below are T cell receptor beta chains from one sample, sequenced in a study of spatial heterogeneity in lung cancer. TCRdb ran MiXCR on the 5' RACE reads and lists one entry per CDR3 protein. The repertoire consists of approximately 90,000 distinct CDR3 sequences, with under 9% occurring once and the leading ten covering less than 8.5%. Sequences were derived from PBMCs, sampled at surgery. Source of these receptors: a male donor with early-stage non-small cell lung cancer. Both conserved end residues are part of each CDR3. A D gene is named only where the DNA matches it firmly. Size tells how often a clone was seen (once, few, many) or the class of an expanded clone, and some rows leave it out.

V	D	size	J	DNA	CDR3
TRBV18	.	few	TRBJ2-3	TGTGCCAGCTCACCAGGCAAGACAGATACGCAGTATTTT	CASSPGKTDTQYF
TRBV5-1	.	many	TRBJ2-1	TGCGCCAGCAGCTTGGTGCCCGGACTTCCCAATGAGCAGTTCTTC	CASSLVPGLPNEQFF
TRBV7-2	.	.	TRBJ2-2	TGTGCCAGCAGCGCCGGGGCTAGCGATTCCGGGGAGCTGTTTTTT	CASSAGASDSGELFF
TRBV6-5	TRBD2	few	TRBJ2-3	TGTGCCAGCAGTTACTCTAGCGGGAGCACAGATACGCAGTATTTT	CASSYSSGSTDTQYF
TRBV18	TRBD2	many	TRBJ2-7	TGTGCCAGCTCACGAGGGCTAGCGGGAGAGTTCGAGCAGTACTTC	CASSRGLAGEFEQYF
TRBV4-3	TRBD1	.	TRBJ2-3	TGCGCCAGCAGCCAATCGCGGGACAGGGAAGATACGCAGTATTTT	CASSQSRDREDTQYF
TRBV20-1	TRBD1	few	TRBJ1-5	TGCAGTGCTAGCACTCCGGGACAGGGTAAAAGTTATAGCAATCAGCCCCAGCATTTT	CSASTPGQGKSYSNQPQHF
TRBV27	TRBD2	few	TRBJ2-7	TGTGCCTCCGGGAGGGGCTCCTACGAGCAGTACTTC	CASGRGSYEQYF
TRBV20-1	.	many	TRBJ1-1	TGCAGTGCTAGAGAGCACAGGAACACTGAAGCTTTCTTT	CSAREHRNTEAFF
TRBV20-1	.	once	TRBJ2-1	TGCAGTGGAACCCGCGGCTCAGCCTACAATGAGCAGTTCTTC	CSGTRGSAYNEQFF